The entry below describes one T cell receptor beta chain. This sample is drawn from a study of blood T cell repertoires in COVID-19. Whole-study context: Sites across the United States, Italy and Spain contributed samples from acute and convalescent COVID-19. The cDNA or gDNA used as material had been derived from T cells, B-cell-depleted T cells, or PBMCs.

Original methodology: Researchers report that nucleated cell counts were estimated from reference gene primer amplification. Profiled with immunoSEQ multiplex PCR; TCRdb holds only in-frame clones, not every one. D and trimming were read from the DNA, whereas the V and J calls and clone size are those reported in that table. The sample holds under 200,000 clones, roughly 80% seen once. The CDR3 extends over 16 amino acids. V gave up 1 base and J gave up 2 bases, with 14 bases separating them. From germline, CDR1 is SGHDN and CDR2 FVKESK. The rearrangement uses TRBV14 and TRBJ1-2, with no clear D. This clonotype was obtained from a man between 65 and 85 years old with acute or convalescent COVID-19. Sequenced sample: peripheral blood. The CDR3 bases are TGTGCCAGCAGCCAAGTGGCAGGAGGTGGGAACTATGGCTACACCTTC. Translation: CASSQVAGGGNYGYTF.